Shown below are 18 T cell receptor beta chains from a single sample sequenced in a study of T cells in localized non-small cell lung cancer (dated by TCRdb to the early 2020s). Receptor libraries were prepared by the immunoSEQ multiplex PCR assay. TCRdb retrieved this table from immuneACCESS and kept in-frame rearrangements only. Not all clones are present; in checked studies, unresolved V genes account for under half, and no reason is known for the remainder. The sample table records tens of thousands of clones; 88% of these occur just once. The ten largest clones represent 2.6% of the sample. The sample here was peripheral blood, taken before any cancer treatment. Receptor source: a female donor of 60 years or more with stage I squamous cell lung carcinoma.

V usage is TRBV19 and J usage is TRBJ2-5; 8 bases are a match to TRBD1. V trimming: 4 bases; J trimming: 4 bases; junction bases outside the gene matches: 5. The CDR3 is made up of 14 amino acids. From germline, CDR1 is LNHDA and CDR2 SQIVND (reference sequence). The CDR3 region is CASSTGQGRETQYF. The CDR3 DNA sequence: TGTGCCAGTAGTACCGGACAGGGACGAGAGACCCAGTACTTC.

The CDR3 coding sequence is TGTGCCAGCAGACTGGGTCTCTTCTCTGGGGCCAACGTCCTGACTTTC. Translation gives CASRLGLFSGANVLTF. This rearrangement joins TRBV7-9 to TRBJ2-6, with D unresolved. This CDR3 contains 16 residues. Germline lookup yields CDR1 SEHNR and CDR2 FQNEAQ (reference sequence). V was pared by 6 bases and J by 0 bases, with 12 bases between.

The V call is TRBV5-6, the J call TRBJ2-7, with no clear D. The CDR3 consists of 13 residues. Trimming removed 0 bases at V and 2 bases at J, with 6 bases between. Germline lookup yields CDR1 SGHDT and CDR2 YYEEEE. In DNA, the CDR3 is TGTGCCAGCAGCTTGGCCGGTACCTACGAGCAGTACTTC. Its translation is CASSLAGTYEQYF.

V is TRBV10-3 and J is TRBJ2-1; possibly TRBD1 for D (5 bases). CDR3 length: 16 amino acids. Trimming shortened V by 1 base and J by 9 bases, and 19 bases separated the two germline ends. From germline, CDR1 is ENHRY and CDR2 SYGVKD. CDR3: CAISEWLGQGRVEQFF. The CDR3 DNA sequence: TGTGCCATCAGTGAGTGGTTGGGGCAGGGTAGGGTTGAGCAGTTCTTC.

This chain joins TRBV29-1 and TRBJ2-2, with TRBD1 matching over 12 bases. The CDR3 covers 18 residues. With V trimmed by 4 bases and J by 0 bases, 9 bases remained unmatched. CDR1 is SQVTM and CDR2 is ANQGSEA in the germline V gene. CDR3 protein: CSVGRDRGLVTNTGELFF. CDR3 sequence (DNA): TGCAGCGTTGGCCGGGACAGGGGGCTCGTAACGAACACCGGGGAGCTGTTTTTT.

Turning to this clone: This same CDR3 is encoded by further DNA sequences in the sample. The rearrangement joins TRBV18 to TRBJ2-3; D is uncertain. This CDR3 has 12 amino acids. The germline V gene encodes CDR1 KGHSH and CDR2 LQKENI. Trimming took 2 bases from V and 0 from J, leaving 0 bases between them. The CDR3 here is CASSPSTDTQYF. The CDR3 region has the DNA TGTGCCAGCTCACCAAGCACAGATACGCAGTATTTT.

The rearrangement links TRBV7-8 to TRBJ1-5; D is undetermined. The CDR3 covers 13 residues. The germline gives CDR1 SGHVS, CDR2 FQNEAQ. V dropped 2 bases and J dropped 6 bases, with 8 bases sitting between them. In DNA form, the CDR3 reads TGTGCCAGCAGCTTACACTACACTCAGCCCCAGCATTTT. Translated: CASSLHYTQPQHF.

Here the CDR3 reads CASSLRAGGLREQFF. CDR3 nucleotide sequence: TGTGCCAGCAGCTTGCGAGCGGGAGGGCTAAGGGAGCAGTTCTTC. V gene TRBV7-3 combines with J gene TRBJ2-1, with 10 bases matching TRBD2. The junction had 9 bases not matched to a gene; V was cut back by 3 bases and J by 10 bases. Germline V gives CDR1 SGHTA, CDR2 FQGTGA. This CDR3 spans 15 amino acids.

The chain joins TRBV5-6 to TRBJ1-5; D gene ambiguous. The V gene's germline CDR1 is SGHDT and CDR2 YYEEEE. V dropped 0 bases and J dropped 4 bases, with 11 bases sitting between them. This CDR3 is 15 amino acids long. CDR3 sequence (DNA): TGTGCCAGCAGCTTGGGCAGTCTGCTAAATCAGCCCCAGCATTTT. It specifies CASSLGSLLNQPQHF.

The chain uses TRBV5-1 and TRBJ2-1; 8 bases align to TRBD2. The germline V gene encodes CDR1 SGHRS and CDR2 YFSETQ. V dropped 7 bases and J dropped 2; count of bases not matched to a gene: 5. This CDR3 is 14 amino acids long. Written as DNA, the CDR3 is TGCGCCAGCCGAGCGGGAGAAACCTACAATGAGCAGTTCTTC. Translation: CASRAGETYNEQFF.

The chain combines TRBV30 with TRBJ2-6; no definite D call. This CDR3 has 14 amino acids. The germline gives CDR1 GTSNPN, CDR2 SVGIG (reference sequence). V gave up 5 bases and J gave up 4 bases, with 12 bases separating them. The CDR3 loop is CAWDSSWGANVLTF. CDR3 DNA: TGTGCCTGGGACTCGAGCTGGGGGGCCAACGTCCTGACTTTC.

V is TRBV7-3 and J is TRBJ1-1, with TRBD1 matching 7 bases. The J segment lost 5 bases and the V segment lost 2 bases, leaving 5 bases of the junction unmatched. The CDR3 has 14 amino acids. CDR1 and CDR2 from the germline V gene are SGHTA and FQGTGA. The CDR3 loop reads CASSLDRQGTEAFF. CDR3 sequence (DNA): TGTGCCAGCAGCTTAGACCGACAGGGAACTGAAGCTTTCTTT.

V is TRBV27 and J is TRBJ1-5, with no clear D. The CDR3 runs 16 residues. V was shortened by 0 bases and J by 5 bases, with 14 bases between the two germline ends. CDR1 is MNHEY, CDR2 SMNVEV, per germline (reference sequence). The CDR3 bases are TGTGCCAGCAGTTTATCCACCCGGGGTATGGATCAGCCCCAGCATTTT. Protein product: CASSLSTRGMDQPQHF.

The chain joins TRBV5-8 to TRBJ2-3; tentative D call: TRBD2 (5 bases). This CDR3 comprises 16 residues. V was shortened by 1 base and J by 0 bases, with 12 bases between the two germline ends. Germline V gives CDR1 SGHTS, CDR2 YDEGEE. The CDR3 DNA follows: TGTGCCAGCAGCTTGCAACCGGGGATTAGCACAGATACGCAGTATTTT. Amino acid sequence: CASSLQPGISTDTQYF.

The chain uses TRBV23-1 and TRBJ2-1; D might be TRBD1 (6 bases). TRBV23-1 is given ORF status, its function remaining uncertain. With 7 bases removed from V and 4 bases from J, the gap between germline ends came to 17 bases. The CDR3 has 15 amino acids. CDR3 residues: CASTSRWGTYNEQFF. In DNA, the CDR3 is TGCGCCAGCACCTCGAGGTGGGGGACATACAATGAGCAGTTCTTC.

The CDR3, as DNA: TGCGCCAGCAGCCACGGTCCCCTCGGGGAGCTGTTTTTT. Translating it yields CASSHGPLGELFF. V gene TRBV5-1 combines with J gene TRBJ2-2, with no clear D. This CDR3 is 13 amino acids long. The germline V gene has CDR1 SGHRS and CDR2 YFSETQ. Deletions cut 4 bases from V and 7 bases from J, with 11 bases between.

This chain connects TRBV10-2 to TRBJ2-2; D is unclear. With 4 bases removed from V and 3 bases from J, the gap between germline ends came to 9 bases. Germline lookup yields CDR1 WSHSY and CDR2 SAAADI. The CDR3 is made up of 14 amino acids. The CDR3 is CASSGQLDTGELFF. In DNA, the CDR3 is TGCGCCAGCAGTGGGCAGTTAGACACCGGGGAGCTGTTTTTT.

The V call is TRBV5-1, the J call TRBJ2-4; D remains unclear. CDR3 length equals 15 residues. Germline V gene data show CDR1 as SGHRS and CDR2 as YFSETQ. The ends were cut back, 4 bases at V and 7 bases at J, with 18 bases in the middle. The CDR3 protein is CASSGSSASANIQYF. The CDR3 DNA reads as TGCGCCAGCAGCGGGTCCTCGGCTTCGGCGAACATTCAGTACTTC.